A single sample gave rise to the 9 T cell receptor beta chains below, sequenced in a study of cytomegalovirus exposure and HLA in healthy donors (dated by TCRdb to 2017 to 2019). Library construction relied on the immunoSEQ multiplex PCR assay. The table comes from immuneACCESS by way of TCRdb, which keeps in-frame sequences with V and J called. Part of the clones is missing from these tables; in studies checked, under half for an unresolved V gene and the rest for unknown reasons. This sample gives 65,000 to 95,000 clones in total; 80% to 95% of them show up just once. The top ten hold 3% to 4.5% of the sample. Material: PBMCs. These TCRs come from a woman aged 30 to 39 in good health and CMV-seronegative.

The rearrangement joins TRBV30 to TRBJ2-6; 7 positions agree with TRBD1. J was trimmed by 0 bases and V by 4 bases; bases with no gene match: 9. This CDR3 comprises 17 residues. In germline, CDR1 is GTSNPN, CDR2 SVGIG (reference sequence). The CDR3 sequence: CAWKRGRLISGANVLTF. CDR3 nucleotide sequence: TGTGCCTGGAAAAGGGGGCGCCTTATCTCTGGGGCCAACGTCCTGACTTTC.

The CDR3 DNA reads as TGTGCCAGCAGCTTGGGCGGGACCGGCAGCACAGATACGCAGTATTTT. Translation: CASSLGGTGSTDTQYF. The J gene is TRBJ2-3, the V gene TRBV5-4; D is possibly TRBD2 (6 bases). CDR3 size: 16 residues. Trimming removed 0 bases from V and 0 bases from J, with 11 bases in between. The germline V gene encodes CDR1 SGHNT and CDR2 YYREEE (reference sequence).

The gene calls are TRBV28 and TRBJ1-4; TRBD1 agrees at 7 bases. V gave up 4 bases and J gave up 13 bases; unmatched junction bases: 15. Germline-derived CDR1 and CDR2 are MDHEN and SYDVKM. The CDR3 consists of 15 residues. The CDR3 region is CASSSSDRVVGLLFF. CDR3 sequence (DNA): TGTGCCAGCAGTTCATCCGACAGGGTAGTGGGGTTACTGTTTTTT. Full variable domain (outside the CDR3, taken from reference TRBV28 and TRBJ1-4): DVKVTQSSRYLVKRTGEKVFLECVQDMDHENMFWYRQDPGLGLRLIYFSYDVKMKEKGDIPEGYSVSREKKERFSLILESASTNQTSMYLCASSSSDRVVGLLFFGSGTQLSVL.

The chain carries TRBV15 and TRBJ1-5; 10 bases map to TRBD1. The CDR3 totals 14 residues. CDR1 is LNHNV, CDR2 YYDKDF, per germline (reference sequence). The V and J ends lost 6 bases and 6 bases, in that order; junction bases with no gene match: 5. The CDR3 sequence: CATRGQGMGQPQHF. The DNA for the CDR3 is TGTGCCACCAGGGGACAGGGGATGGGTCAGCCCCAGCATTTT.

The genes are TRBV6-9 and TRBJ1-6, with D possibly TRBD1 on 5 matching bases. With 6 bases removed from V and 14 bases from J, the gap between germline ends came to 11 bases. The CDR3 extends over 11 amino acids. CDR1 and CDR2 (germline): MNHGY, SVAAGI. Here the CDR3 DNA reads TGTGCCAGCAGGTTGGGACTCTCCCTCCACTTT. Its translation: CASRLGLSLHF.

The chain employs TRBV19 and TRBJ2-7, with 10 bases identical to TRBD2. V was pared by 3 bases and J by 1 base, with 0 bases of the junction left unmatched. The CDR3 consists of 14 residues. The V gene's germline CDR1 is LNHDA and CDR2 SQIVND (reference sequence). Here the CDR3 reads CASSISGRSYEQYF. The CDR3 DNA follows: TGTGCCAGTAGTATTAGCGGGAGGTCCTACGAGCAGTACTTC.

This chain uses TRBV12-2 with TRBJ1-6; TRBD1 is taken as the D call from the table, unchecked against the DNA. TRBV12-2 is a pseudogene segment. CDR3 length: 17 amino acids. The CDR3 here is CASRSGPGGTGGLPLHF. Here the CDR3 DNA reads TGTGCAAGTCGCTCAGGTCCGGGGGGGACAGGGGGCCTTCCCCTCCACTTT.

The sample holds a few counts of this clone. The chain is built from TRBV7-2 and TRBJ1-2; 7 positions match TRBD1. Germline lookup yields CDR1 SGHTA and CDR2 FQGNSA. V was clipped by 7 bases and J by 3 bases; unmatched bases: 11. This CDR3 has 15 residues. CDR3 region: CASTSRRGRDYGYTF. The CDR3 DNA sequence: TGTGCCAGCACCTCCCGTAGGGGGCGGGACTATGGCTACACCTTC.

The chain uses TRBV25-1 and TRBJ2-5; D is perhaps TRBD1 (5 bases). The length of the CDR3 is 13 residues. Germline CDR1 and CDR2: MGHDK and SYGVNS. Trimming stripped 6 bases from V and 0 bases from J, with 8 bases between. The CDR3 is CASRDTYQETQYF. CDR3 DNA: TGTGCCAGCAGGGACACCTACCAAGAGACCCAGTACTTC.